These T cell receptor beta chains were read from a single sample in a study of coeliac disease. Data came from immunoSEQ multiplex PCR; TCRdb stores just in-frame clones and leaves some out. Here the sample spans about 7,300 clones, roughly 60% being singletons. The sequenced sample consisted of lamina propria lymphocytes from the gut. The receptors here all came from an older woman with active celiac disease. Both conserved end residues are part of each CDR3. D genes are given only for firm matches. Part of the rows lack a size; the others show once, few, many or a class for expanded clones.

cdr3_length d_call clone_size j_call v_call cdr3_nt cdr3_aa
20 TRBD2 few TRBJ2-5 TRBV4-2 TGTGCCAGCAGCCGCGCAGGGAGCGGGACCACCGAGGGGCGCCAAGAGACCCAGTACTTC CASSRAGSGTTEGRQETQYF
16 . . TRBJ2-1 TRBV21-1 TGTGCCAGCAGCAAAGATCAGGGGGATCACTACAATGAGCAGTTCTTC CASSKDQGDHYNEQFF
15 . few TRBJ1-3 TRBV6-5 TGTGCCAGCAGTTACGACTGGATTGCAGGAAACACCATATATTTT CASSYDWIAGNTIYF
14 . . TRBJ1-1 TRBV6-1 TGTGCCAGCGGAGACCGGGCTAGGGGGACTGAAGCTTTCTTT CASGDRARGTEAFF
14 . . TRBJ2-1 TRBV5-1 TGCGCCAGCAGCTTGGTTGTAACAGCAATTGAGCAGTTCTTC CASSLVVTAIEQFF
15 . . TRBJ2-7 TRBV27 TGTGCCAGCAGCGCTGCTCGGGACAACACCTACGAGCAGTACTTC CASSAARDNTYEQYF
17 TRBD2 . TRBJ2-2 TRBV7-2 TGTGCCAGCAGCTTGGGGGCTAGCGGGAGTGGTGCCGGGGAGCTGTTTTTT CASSLGASGSGAGELFF
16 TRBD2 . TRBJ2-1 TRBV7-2 TGTGCCAGCAGCTTGGCCCGGACTAGCGGGGGCCAACAGCAGTTCTTC CASSLARTSGGQQQFF
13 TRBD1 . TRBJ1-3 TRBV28 TGTGCCAGCAGTTCGGGACAGATAAACACCATATATTTT CASSSGQINTIYF
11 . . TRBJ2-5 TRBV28 TGTGCCAGCGGCTCGCAAGAGACCCAGTACTTC CASGSQETQYF
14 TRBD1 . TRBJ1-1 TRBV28 TGTGCCAGTCAGGGGGCAGGCCCGAACACTGAAGCTTTCTTT CASQGAGPNTEAFF
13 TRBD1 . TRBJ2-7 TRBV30 TGTGCCTGGCGCTCCGGGACAGCCTACGAGCAGTACTTC CAWRSGTAYEQYF
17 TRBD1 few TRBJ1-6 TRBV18 TGTGCCAGCTCACCGCGGGGACAGGACGAGTTCAATTCACCCCTCCACTTT CASSPRGQDEFNSPLHF
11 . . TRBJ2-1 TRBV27 TGTGCCAGCAGAAGCAACAATGAGCAGTTCTTC CASRSNNEQFF
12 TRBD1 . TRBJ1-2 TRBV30 TGTGCCTGGGACAGGGGGCTGACTGGCTACACCTTC CAWDRGLTGYTF
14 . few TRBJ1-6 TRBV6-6 TGTGCCAGTCACTTCGAATCCTATAATTCACCCCTCCACTTT CASHFESYNSPLHF
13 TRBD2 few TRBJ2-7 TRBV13 TGTGCCAGCACCCGACTAGCGGGGATCGAGCAGTACTTC CASTRLAGIEQYF
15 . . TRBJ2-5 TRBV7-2 TGTGCCAGCAGCACCGACCCAGGAGGTACGAAGACCCAGTACTTC CASSTDPGGTKTQYF
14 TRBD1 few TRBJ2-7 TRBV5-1 TGCGCCAGCAGTTACTCGGGACAGGGGAACGAGCAGTACTTC CASSYSGQGNEQYF
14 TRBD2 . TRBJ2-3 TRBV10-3 TGTGCCGTCACTAGCGGGAGGGTAACAGATACGCAGTATTTT CAVTSGRVTDTQYF
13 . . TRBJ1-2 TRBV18 TGTGCCAGCTCACCAAGAACAGTGGATGGCTACACCTTC CASSPRTVDGYTF
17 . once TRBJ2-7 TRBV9 TGTGCCAGCAGCGTAGACGCCGGAGGCGTCCGACCGTACGAGCAGTACTTC CASSVDAGGVRPYEQYF
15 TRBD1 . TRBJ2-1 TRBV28 TGTGCCAGCAGCCCCGGGACAGGAGGATACAATGAGCAGTTCTTC CASSPGTGGYNEQFF
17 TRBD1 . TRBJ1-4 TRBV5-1 TGCGCCAGCAGCTGGACGGGACAGGGGTCATCTAATGAAAAACTGTTTTTT CASSWTGQGSSNEKLFF
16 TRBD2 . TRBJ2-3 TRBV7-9 TGTGCCAGCAGCACAGGGACTAGCGAGCGCACAGATACGCAGTATTTT CASSTGTSERTDTQYF
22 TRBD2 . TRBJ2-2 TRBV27 TGTGCCAGCAGCCCCACCAGCACAGGGGGCCGACTAGCGGGAGAAGGAGGCGGGGAGCTGTTTTTT CASSPTSTGGRLAGEGGGELFF
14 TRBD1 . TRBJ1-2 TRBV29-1 TGCAGTGTGGGGACAGGGGGCGTCGACTATGGCTACACCTTC CSVGTGGVDYGYTF
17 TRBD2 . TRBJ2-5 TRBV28 TGTGCCAGCAGTCCTAGGACTAGCGGGACTCTCGGGGAGACCCAGTACTTC CASSPRTSGTLGETQYF
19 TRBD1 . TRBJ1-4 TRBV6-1 TGTGCCAGCAGTGAAACAAGGGGGCTGGCGCCCCGGAGAGATGAAAAACTGTTTTTT CASSETRGLAPRRDEKLFF
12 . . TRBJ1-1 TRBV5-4 TGTGCCAGCAGCGCAGATTTCACTGAAGCTTTCTTT CASSADFTEAFF
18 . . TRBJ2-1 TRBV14 TGTGCCAGCAGCCCGAAGAGTGAATCCTTTCCTTCCTACAATGAGCAGTTCTTC CASSPKSESFPSYNEQFF
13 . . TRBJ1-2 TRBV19 TGTGCCAGTACCCATACAGATAACTATGGCTACACCTTC CASTHTDNYGYTF
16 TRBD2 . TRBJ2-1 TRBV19 TGTGCCAGTAGTATAGGGTCACTAGCGGGGGCGTGGGAGCAGTTCTTC CASSIGSLAGAWEQFF
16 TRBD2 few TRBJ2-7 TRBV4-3 TGCGCCAGCAGCCAAGGTTCGGGGCGGGAGTCCTACGAGCAGTACTTC CASSQGSGRESYEQYF
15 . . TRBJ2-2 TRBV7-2 TGTGCCAGCAGCTTCGGGACAATGAACACCGGGGAGCTGTTTTTT CASSFGTMNTGELFF
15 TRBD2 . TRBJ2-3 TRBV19 TGTGCCAGTAGTATACGTGGGAGGGCCATAGATACGCAGTATTTT CASSIRGRAIDTQYF
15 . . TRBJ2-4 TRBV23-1 TGCGCCAGCAGAACAGGGAATCCAGGCAAAAACATTCAGTACTTC CASRTGNPGKNIQYF
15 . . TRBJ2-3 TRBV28 TGTGCCAGCAGTTTATATGGGCAGGGTGGGGATACGCAGTATTTT CASSLYGQGGDTQYF
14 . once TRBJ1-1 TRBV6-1 TGTGCCAGCAGTCTTCGACGGCGGGACACTGAAGCTTTCTTT CASSLRRRDTEAFF
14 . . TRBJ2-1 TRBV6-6 TGTGCCAGCAGCCTCCTGGGGGGACGCAATGAGCAGTTCTTC CASSLLGGRNEQFF